This paragraph reports one T cell receptor (beta chain). The data belong to a study of blood T cell repertoires in COVID-19. Study-wide background: The United States, Italy and Spain provided the acute and convalescent COVID-19 samples. PBMCs, B-cell-depleted T cells, or T cells provided the cDNA or gDNA that made up the material.

Per the original methods: The authors estimated nucleated cell counts from reference gene primer amplification. Here immunoSEQ multiplex PCR was the method, and the copy in TCRdb shows in-frame clones only, minus some. Clone size and V and J calls were adopted from that table, with D and trimming inferred from the DNA. The table includes about 400,000 clones, 86% detected once. This TCR came from a woman in her thirties with active or convalescent COVID-19. Sequenced sample: peripheral blood.

The CDR3 loop reads CAISAGQGGDGYTF. The CDR3 nucleotides read TGTGCCATCAGTGCGGGACAGGGGGGGGATGGCTACACCTTC. This rearrangement joins TRBV10-3 to TRBJ1-2; TRBD1 aligns across 11 bases. Germline CDR1 and CDR2: ENHRY and SYGVKD. V shed 4 bases and J 6 bases; nucleotides not matched to a gene: 4. The CDR3 loop spans 14 amino acids.